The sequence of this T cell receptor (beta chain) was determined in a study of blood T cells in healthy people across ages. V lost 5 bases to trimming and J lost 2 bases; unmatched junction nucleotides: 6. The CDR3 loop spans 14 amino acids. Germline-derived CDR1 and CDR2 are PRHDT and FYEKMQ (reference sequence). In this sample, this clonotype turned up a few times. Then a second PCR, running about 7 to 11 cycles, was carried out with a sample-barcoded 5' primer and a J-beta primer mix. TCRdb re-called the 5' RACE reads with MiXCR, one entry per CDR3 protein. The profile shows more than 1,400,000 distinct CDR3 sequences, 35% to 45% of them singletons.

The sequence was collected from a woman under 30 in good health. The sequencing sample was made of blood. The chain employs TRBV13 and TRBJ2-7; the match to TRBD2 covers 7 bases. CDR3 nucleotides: TGTGCCAGCAGCCTCGGGACTACCGCCTACGAGCAGTACTTC. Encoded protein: CASSLGTTAYEQYF.